What follows are 19 T cell receptor beta chains derived from one specimen sequenced in a study of T cells in Graves' hyperthyroidism and ophthalmopathy. Amplified TCR beta CDR3 regions came from RNA transcripts. The HTBI primer set served for first-round RT-PCR of the TCR CDR3. Using its own MiXCR run on the multiplex PCR reads, TCRdb lists one record per CDR3 protein. Among about 690,000 distinct CDR3 sequences, approximately 15% were seen once, and the ten largest hold about 14%. The sample comprised blood. These TCRs come from a man aged 45-65 years with Graves' hyperthyroidism.

This clonotype was counted many times. The chain recombines TRBV6-1 with TRBJ2-2, with 8 bases fitting TRBD1. This CDR3 has 17 residues. Germline V gene data show CDR1 as MNHNS and CDR2 as SASEGT. V was clipped by 5 bases and J by 0 bases; unmatched bases: 8. Here the CDR3 DNA reads TGTGCCAGCAGTTCCTTTCCGGGACAGGCGAACACCGGGGAGCTGTTTTTT. This encodes CASSSFPGQANTGELFF.

The V call is TRBV24-1, the J call TRBJ2-2, with 7 bases identical to TRBD1. The CDR3 totals 16 residues. V was pared by 4 bases and J by 1 base, with 5 bases of the junction left unmatched. Germline V gene data show CDR1 as KGHDR and CDR2 as SFDVKD. The CDR3 DNA is TGTGCCACCAGTGACAAGGGGGCCCAGAACACCGGGGAGCTGTTTTTT. It is translated as CATSDKGAQNTGELFF.

This clonotype was observed many times. V gene TRBV27 combines with J gene TRBJ2-1; 10 bases are a match to TRBD2. With V trimmed by 0 bases and J by 2 bases, 4 bases remained unmatched. The V gene's germline CDR1 is MNHEY and CDR2 SMNVEV (reference sequence). CDR3 length: 17 residues. This chain's CDR3 is CASSLSSGLAAYNEQFF. In DNA form, the CDR3 reads TGTGCCAGCAGTTTATCTTCTGGACTAGCGGCCTACAATGAGCAGTTCTTC.

V usage is TRBV28 and J usage is TRBJ1-1, with D unresolved. Germline V gives CDR1 MDHEN, CDR2 SYDVKM. The CDR3 consists of 15 residues. The germline V and J ends were trimmed by 2 bases and 1 base, with 11 bases remaining between them. CDR3 DNA sequence: TGTGCCAGCAGTTTAGTAATCGAGGGGAACACTGAAGCTTTCTTT. Residues: CASSLVIEGNTEAFF.

The V and J genes are TRBV7-2 and TRBJ2-3, with D perhaps TRBD2 (6 bases). The CDR3 runs 15 residues. The germline gives CDR1 SGHTA, CDR2 FQGNSA. The V and J ends lost 5 bases and 2 bases respectively, with 14 bases between them. The CDR3 is CASSRASVITDTQYF. The CDR3 DNA follows: TGTGCCAGCAGCCGGGCTAGCGTTATCACAGATACGCAGTATTTT.

The chain carries TRBV19 and TRBJ1-2; D perhaps matches TRBD1 (5 bases). Germline lookup yields CDR1 LNHDA and CDR2 SQIVND (reference sequence). There are 15 residues in the CDR3. V lost 7 bases, J lost 3 bases, and 18 bases lay in between. The CDR3 is CASKPLDGTDYGYTF. CDR3 in DNA: TGTGCCAGTAAACCTCTGGACGGGACGGACTATGGCTACACCTTC.

This clonotype was detected many times. The rearrangement links TRBV15 to TRBJ2-3, with a tentative D call TRBD2 (6 bases). In germline, CDR1 is LNHNV, CDR2 YYDKDF (reference sequence). CDR3 length: 15 residues. V gave up 1 base and J gave up 4 bases, with 12 bases separating them. CDR3 loop: CATSRVQRVSDTQYF. For the CDR3, the DNA is TGTGCCACCAGCAGAGTCCAGCGGGTGTCAGATACGCAGTATTTT.

This clonotype was recorded at least ten times. The chain is built from TRBV27 and TRBJ2-1, with 11 bases lining up with TRBD2. CDR1 and CDR2 from the germline V gene are MNHEY and SMNVEV (reference sequence). Trimming took 8 bases from V and 0 from J; bases not matched to a gene: 9. The CDR3 consists of 17 residues. The CDR3 nucleotides are TGTGCCAGCTCACCTCGGACTAGCGGGCTCTCCTACAATGAGCAGTTCTTC. This sequence encodes CASSPRTSGLSYNEQFF.

The table lists this clonotype with many counts. CDR3 region: CASSVAREGTQYF. The CDR3 DNA reads as TGTGCCAGCAGCGTGGCGAGGGAGGGGACCCAGTACTTC. The chain is built from TRBV28 and TRBJ2-5; the match to TRBD2 covers 7 bases. Germline V CDR1 and CDR2: MDHEN, SYDVKM. The CDR3 has 13 amino acids. V dropped 6 bases and J dropped 7; count of bases not matched to a gene: 8.

The J gene is TRBJ2-5, the V gene TRBV11-2; 8 bases are a match to TRBD1. Losses at the gene ends were 4 bases for V and 2 bases for J; bases not matched to a gene: 6. The CDR3 is made up of 15 amino acids. Per germline, CDR1 SGHAT and CDR2 FQNNGV. In nucleotides, the CDR3 is TGTGCCAGCAGCTCGCCGACAGGGGATCAAGAGACCCAGTACTTC. Protein product: CASSSPTGDQETQYF.

Only a few counts were recorded for this clonotype. V is TRBV6-2 or TRBV6-3 and J is TRBJ2-1, with a weak D call TRBD2 (5 bases). Germline CDR1 and CDR2: MNHEY and SVGEGT. The V end was cut by 10 bases, the J end by 1 base, with 17 bases between. This CDR3 comprises 15 residues. The chain's CDR3 is CATRRGISSYNEQFF. Written as DNA, the CDR3 is TGTGCCACAAGACGAGGGATTTCTTCCTACAATGAGCAGTTCTTC.

This clonotype has a count of ten or more. The chain joins TRBV6-1 to TRBJ2-2, with D possibly matching TRBD1 (5 bases). Germline V gives CDR1 MNHNS, CDR2 SASEGT. CDR3 length: 17 amino acids. Trimming pared 5 bases from V and 1 base from J, leaving 17 bases between. For the CDR3, the DNA is TGTGCCAGCAGTCCATTCAAACAGGTCCAGAACACCGGGGAGCTGTTTTTT. Translation: CASSPFKQVQNTGELFF.

The sample holds many counts of this clonotype. V usage is TRBV7-2 and J usage is TRBJ2-5, with 7 nucleotides matching TRBD1. Germline CDR1 and CDR2: SGHTA and FQGNSA. The CDR3 loop spans 15 amino acids. Trimming removed 5 bases from V and 5 bases from J; junction bases left unmatched: 11. The chain's CDR3 is CASSPQTGIGETQYF. The CDR3 DNA reads as TGTGCCAGCAGCCCCCAGACAGGGATAGGGGAGACCCAGTACTTC.

The chain combines TRBV6-2 or TRBV6-3 with TRBJ2-1; no clear D. CDR1 MNHEY and CDR2 SVGEGT come from the germline V gene. This CDR3 has 12 amino acids. V gave up 0 bases and J gave up 5 bases, with 2 bases separating them. The CDR3 is CASSYSNNEQFF. The CDR3 DNA sequence: TGTGCCAGCAGTTACTCTAACAATGAGCAGTTCTTC.

As for this clonotype: At one of its ends the junction is not consistent with the germline gene, which may arise from a read error. The chain links TRBV6-2 or TRBV6-3 to TRBJ1-4; D is perhaps TRBD1 (5 bases). Germline CDR1 MNHEY, CDR2 SVGEGT. This CDR3 contains 19 residues. In DNA form, the CDR3 reads TGTGCCAGCAGGACCCCACCGACAGCCCGAACTGCAACTAATCAAAAACTGTTTTTT. This encodes CASRTPPTARTATNQKLFF.

The sample holds many counts of this clonotype. The gene calls are TRBV30 and TRBJ1-5; no clear D gene. Trimming removed 0 bases from V and 0 bases from J, with 9 bases in between. The germline CDR1 and CDR2 sequences are GTSNPN and SVGIG (reference sequence). This CDR3 has 15 residues. The DNA of the CDR3 is TGTGCCTGGAGTGTAGGGCAGAATAGCAATCAGCCCCAGCATTTT. It yields the protein CAWSVGQNSNQPQHF.

This clonotype was observed at least ten times. The V call is TRBV28, the J call TRBJ1-4, with 7 bases matching TRBD1. CDR1 and CDR2 (germline): MDHEN, SYDVKM. The V gene end was trimmed by 6 bases and the J gene end by 5 bases; junction bases not matched to a gene: 6. There are 14 residues in the CDR3. The CDR3 loop is CASRMGQPNEKLFF. The CDR3 nucleotides read TGTGCCAGCAGGATGGGACAGCCAAATGAAAAACTGTTTTTT. Full variable domain (remainder filled in from reference TRBV28 and TRBJ1-4): DVKVTQSSRYLVKRTGEKVFLECVQDMDHENMFWYRQDPGLGLRLIYFSYDVKMKEKGDIPEGYSVSREKKERFSLILESASTNQTSMYLCASRMGQPNEKLFFGSGTQLSVL.

In its sample, this clonotype was seen many times. As DNA, the CDR3 is TGTGCCAGCAGCCGGGACAGGGGGCGCCCCAATGAGCAGTTCTTC. Translation gives CASSRDRGRPNEQFF. The rearrangement links TRBV11-1 to TRBJ2-1; 12 nucleotides align to TRBD1. Germline trimming cut 5 bases from V and 6 bases from J; bases unmatched to any gene: 5. Germline-derived CDR1 and CDR2 are SGHAT and FQDESV (reference sequence). This CDR3 has 15 residues. Combining the CDR3 with reference TRBV11-1 and TRBJ2-1 gives the whole variable domain EAEVAQSPRYKITEKSQAVAFWCDPISGHATLYWYRQILGQGPELLVQFQDESVVDDSQLPKDRFSAERLKGVDSTLKIQPAELGDSAMYLCASSRDRGRPNEQFFGPGTRLTVL.

This clonotype was recorded once. The chain has TRBV6-5 and TRBJ2-1; D is undetermined. V lost 2 bases, J lost 10 bases, and 12 bases lay in between. This CDR3 comprises 13 residues. Germline V gene data show CDR1 as MNHEY and CDR2 as SVGAGI. The CDR3 is CASSYRVKGEQFF. CDR3 nucleotides: TGTGCCAGCAGTTACCGCGTTAAAGGGGAGCAGTTCTTC.